Presented here are 7 T cell receptor beta chains from one specimen sequenced in a study of CD8 T cells in Susac syndrome. Reverse transcription of about 0.45 to 1 ug RNA used random hexamers. TCRdb passed the immunoSEQ multiplex PCR reads through MiXCR, listing each CDR3 protein once. This sample carries 200,000 to 250,000 distinct CDR3 sequences, approximately 95% of them seen once, and the ten largest clones take 0.085% to 0.095%. Material: CD4+ T cells from PBMCs. The source is a human donor with multiple sclerosis.

CDR3 loop: CSSRQNLAGGSGTQYF. DNA of the CDR3: TGCAGCTCCCGGCAGAATTTAGCGGGGGGATCGGGGACCCAGTACTTC. V and J are TRBV29-1 and TRBJ2-5; the match to TRBD2 covers 10 bases. Germline V gives CDR1 SQVTM, CDR2 ANQGSEA. This CDR3 has 16 residues. V lost 8 bases, J lost 7 bases, and 19 bases stayed unmatched.

V usage is TRBV15 and J usage is TRBJ2-7; the D gene is possibly TRBD2 (5 bases). The CDR3 is 16 amino acids. V shed 3 bases and J shed 4 bases, with 19 bases lying between them. The V gene's germline CDR1 is LNHNV and CDR2 YYDKDF (reference sequence). The CDR3 region has the DNA TGTGCCACCAGCAGTTCCGGACGTGGGAGTGGGTACGAGCAGTACTTC. Protein product: CATSSSGRGSGYEQYF.

The V and J genes are TRBV3-1 and TRBJ2-1; no clear D. CDR1 is LGHDT, CDR2 YNNKEL, per germline (reference sequence). Trimming left V 4 bases short and J 6 bases short, with 7 bases between. The CDR3 contains 12 residues. Here the CDR3 DNA reads TGTGCCAGCAGCCTGCCGGCCAATGAGCAGTTCTTC. This gives the protein CASSLPANEQFF.

This sequence joins TRBV25-1 and TRBJ2-7; D tentatively fits TRBD1 or TRBD2 (5 bases each). Deletions cut 6 bases from V and 0 bases from J, with 12 bases between. The germline gives CDR1 MGHDK, CDR2 SYGVNS. The CDR3 has 14 amino acids. The CDR3 nucleotides read TGTGCCAGCAGCCCCCGTGGGGGCTCCTACGAGCAGTACTTC. Translation gives CASSPRGGSYEQYF.

This clonotype was counted a single time. This sequence joins TRBV3-1 and TRBJ1-1, with D hard to call. CDR3 length: 14 amino acids. Germline V gene sequence: CDR1 LGHDT, CDR2 YNNKEL (reference sequence). V lost 4 bases, J lost 3 bases, and 12 bases lay in between. The CDR3 nucleotides read TGTGCCAGCAGCCTGCGGGAGGAGTACACTGAAGCTTTCTTT. Amino acids: CASSLREEYTEAFF.

In its sample, this clonotype was seen once. CDR3 amino acids: CASSGQGGYGYTF. The CDR3 coding sequence is TGTGCCAGCAGTGGACAGGGGGGCTATGGCTACACCTTC. The V call is TRBV6-5, the J call TRBJ1-2; TRBD1 aligns across 10 bases. The CDR3 covers 13 residues. V shed 5 bases and J 4 bases; nucleotides not matched to a gene: 1. Germline assignment: CDR1 MNHEY and CDR2 SVGAGI.

In nucleotides, the CDR3 is TGCAGCGTTGATCCCGGGGGAGAGACCCAGTACTTC. It is translated as CSVDPGGETQYF. The gene calls are TRBV29-1 and TRBJ2-5, with a weak D call TRBD2 (6 bases). CDR1 and CDR2 from the germline V gene are SQVTM and ANQGSEA. CDR3 length: 12 amino acids. V shed 3 bases and J shed 4 bases, with 9 bases lying between them.